Listed here are 29 T cell receptor beta chains from one sample, sequenced in a study of blood T cell repertoires in COVID-19. This table comes from immunoSEQ multiplex PCR, and its TCRdb copy is limited to in-frame clones, with some not included. Found here are approximately 170,000 clones, around four fifths of them singletons; the top ten hold nearly 8%. Sequencing was carried out using PBMCs or T cells enriched from blood (not recorded which). The receptors derive from a woman in her 50s who had recovered from COVID-19.

The chain employs TRBV24-1 and TRBJ2-2; 7 bases map to TRBD2. CDR3 length: 16 residues. The germline gives CDR1 KGHDR, CDR2 SFDVKD. The V segment lost 1 base and the J segment 1 base; nucleotides outside the gene matches: 2. CDR3 nucleotide sequence: TGTGCCACCAGTGATTTTAGCGGGCGGAACACCGGGGAGCTGTTTTTT. Residues: CATSDFSGRNTGELFF.

J is TRBJ1-4 and V is TRBV5-1; D call uncertain. The V end was cut by 1 base, the J end by 3 bases, with 4 bases between. The CDR3 runs 13 residues. Germline V gene sequence: CDR1 SGHRS, CDR2 YFSETQ. DNA for the CDR3: TGCGCCAGCAGCTTGTTCTCTAATGAAAAACTGTTTTTT. Protein: CASSLFSNEKLFF.

This clone was found a few times. The V and J genes are TRBV5-6 and TRBJ1-2, with TRBD1 as a possible D gene (5 bases). The CDR3 covers 13 residues. V was pared by 3 bases and J by 8 bases, with 14 bases between. Germline V lookup: CDR1 SGHDT, CDR2 YYEEEE. CDR3 sequence: CASSSLGGRGYTF. The DNA of the CDR3 is TGTGCCAGCAGCTCCCTGGGGGGGAGAGGCTACACCTTC.

The rearrangement uses TRBV7-6 and TRBJ1-1, with 10 nucleotides matching TRBD1. The CDR3 sequence is 15 residues long. Germline lookup yields CDR1 SGHVS and CDR2 FNYEAQ. The ends lost 3 bases at V and 5 bases at J; junction bases unmatched: 6. This CDR3 is CASSLGQGLQTEAFF. Written as DNA, the CDR3 is TGTGCCAGCAGCTTGGGACAGGGGCTGCAGACTGAAGCTTTCTTT.

V gene TRBV10-2 combines with J gene TRBJ2-5, with D perhaps TRBD1 (5 bases). With 4 bases removed from V and 1 base from J, the gap between germline ends came to 7 bases. From germline, CDR1 is WSHSY and CDR2 SAAADI. CDR3 length: 13 residues. In DNA, the CDR3 is TGCGCCAGCAGTGTCAGGGTCCAAGAGACCCAGTACTTC. Protein sequence: CASSVRVQETQYF.

The CDR3 region is CASSQERAGRTQYF. CDR3 DNA sequence: TGCGCCAGCAGCCAAGAGCGGGCAGGAAGGACCCAGTACTTC. This chain joins TRBV4-3 and TRBJ2-5, with D possibly TRBD2 on 5 matching bases. Germline assignment: CDR1 LGHNA and CDR2 YSLEER. V lost 0 bases and J 7 bases, leaving 12 bases between the germline ends. The CDR3 runs to 14 residues.

This sequence joins TRBV6-2 or TRBV6-3 and TRBJ1-3, with unresolved D. Trimming took off 6 bases at V and 8 bases at J, with 8 bases between the two ends. This CDR3 has 11 amino acids. In germline, CDR1 is MNHEY, CDR2 SVGEGT. The CDR3 coding sequence is TGTGCCAGCAGCCTCCGGGACACCATATATTTT. This translates into CASSLRDTIYF.

The chain carries TRBV6-5 and TRBJ1-2; 8 bases are shared with TRBD1. This CDR3 spans 15 amino acids. The germline V gene has CDR1 MNHEY and CDR2 SVGAGI. Losses at the gene ends were 7 bases for V and 4 bases for J; bases not matched to a gene: 11. The DNA for the CDR3 is TGTGCCAGCAACCTCAACAGGGGGAGTGTCTATGGCTACACCTTC. It encodes CASNLNRGSVYGYTF.

The rearrangement links TRBV19 to TRBJ2-5, with 10 bases aligning to TRBD2. The CDR3 has 13 amino acids. The ends lost 4 bases at V and 12 bases at J; junction bases unmatched: 8. Germline values: CDR1 LNHDA, CDR2 SQIVND (reference sequence). For the CDR3, the DNA is TGTGCCAGTAGTACCCAGCGGGGGGGACTTAAGTACTTC. Amino acid sequence: CASSTQRGGLKYF.

The chain is built from TRBV7-9 and TRBJ2-5, with 9 bases matching TRBD1. CDR3 size: 15 residues. Trimming removed 5 bases from V and 4 bases from J; junction bases left unmatched: 8. In germline, CDR1 is SEHNR, CDR2 FQNEAQ (reference sequence). The CDR3: CASSTRQGDGETQYF. The CDR3, as DNA: TGTGCCAGCAGCACCCGACAGGGGGATGGAGAGACCCAGTACTTC.

The genes are TRBV28 and TRBJ1-6; 7 nucleotides line up with TRBD1. This CDR3 contains 16 residues. Germline V gene lookup returns CDR1 MDHEN and CDR2 SYDVKM. With 6 bases clipped from V and 4 bases from J, the junction kept 9 bases outside the gene matches. The CDR3 spells CASRPAGTAYNSPLHF. Here the CDR3 DNA reads TGTGCCAGCAGGCCCGCCGGGACAGCGTATAATTCACCCCTCCACTTT.

The chain uses TRBV14 and TRBJ1-3, with 10 nucleotides matching TRBD1. The germline CDR1 and CDR2 sequences are SGHDN and FVKESK. After removal of 4 bases from V and 5 bases from J, the junction contained 8 bases not matched to a gene. The CDR3 totals 16 residues. CDR3 sequence: CASSLKTGGARNTIYF. CDR3 DNA: TGTGCCAGCAGCCTTAAGACAGGGGGCGCGAGAAACACCATATATTTT.

The chain uses TRBV19 and TRBJ2-1, with 10 bases fitting TRBD2. Looked up from germline, CDR1 is LNHDA and CDR2 is SQIVND (reference sequence). J was trimmed by 8 bases and V by 5 bases; bases with no gene match: 9. CDR3 length: 15 amino acids. CDR3: CASSPGLAEGYEQFF. In DNA, the CDR3 is TGTGCCAGTAGTCCAGGACTAGCGGAAGGGTATGAGCAGTTCTTC.

This CDR3 is CATAAGRGSTDTQYF. The CDR3 DNA follows: TGTGCCACGGCGGCCGGGCGAGGGAGCACAGATACGCAGTATTTT. This chain links TRBV24-1 with TRBJ2-3, with D tentatively TRBD2 (5 bases). This CDR3 spans 15 amino acids. CDR1 and CDR2 (germline): KGHDR, SFDVKD. V dropped 10 bases and J dropped 0 bases, with 16 bases sitting between them.

The chain is built from TRBV18 and TRBJ1-1; D is perhaps TRBD1 (6 bases). This CDR3 is built from 16 residues. V shed 3 bases and J shed 1 base, with 15 bases lying between them. Germline CDR1 is KGHSH and CDR2 is LQKENI. The CDR3 nucleotides read TGTGCCAGCTCACCGAAAGCCGGGACAAGGAACACTGAAGCTTTCTTT. As protein: CASSPKAGTRNTEAFF. Supplemented by reference TRBV18 and TRBJ1-1, the full variable domain reads NAGVMQNPRHLVRRRGQEARLRCSPMKGHSHVYWYRQLPEEGLKFMVYLQKENIIDESGMPKERFSAEFPKEGPSILRIQQVVRGDSAAYFCASSPKAGTRNTEAFFGQGTRLTVV.

This clone is a singleton in its sample. The chain uses TRBV27 and TRBJ1-4; perhaps TRBD1 as D (5 bases). Germline V gene lookup returns CDR1 MNHEY and CDR2 SMNVEV (reference sequence). The CDR3 has 15 residues. V dropped 6 bases and J dropped 8 bases, with 19 bases sitting between them. CDR3 residues: CASSRGGAGGEKLFF. CDR3 nucleotide sequence: TGTGCCAGCAGCCGTGGAGGGGCGGGCGGGGAAAAACTGTTTTTT.

This sequence joins TRBV3-1 (or the pseudogene TRBV3-2) and TRBJ1-1, with a weak D call TRBD1 (5 bases). The germline V and J ends were trimmed by 5 bases and 5 bases, with 9 bases remaining between them. The CDR3 has 12 residues. The germline gives CDR1 LGHDT, CDR2 YNNKEL (reference sequence). CDR3 bases: TGTGCCAGCAGCTGGGGGGAGACTGAAGCTTTCTTT. This gives the protein CASSWGETEAFF.

This clone was observed a few times. V usage is TRBV2 and J usage is TRBJ1-2, with TRBD1 matching 11 bases. This CDR3 contains 18 residues. V shed 1 base, J shed 2 bases, and the junction held 9 bases outside the gene matches. Germline values: CDR1 SNHLY, CDR2 FYNNEI. The CDR3 loop is CASSEDRWTGGENYGYTF. The CDR3 DNA reads TGTGCCAGCAGTGAAGATCGTTGGACAGGGGGCGAAAACTATGGCTACACCTTC.

This sequence joins TRBV6-5 and TRBJ1-5, with D hard to call. The germline V and J ends were trimmed by 2 bases and 4 bases, with 9 bases remaining between them. This CDR3 comprises 14 residues. The germline V gene encodes CDR1 MNHEY and CDR2 SVGAGI. The CDR3 loop is CASSYGQKNQPQHF. CDR3 sequence (DNA): TGTGCCAGCAGTTACGGGCAGAAGAATCAGCCCCAGCATTTT.

The chain recombines TRBV27 with TRBJ1-2; perhaps TRBD1 as D (6 bases). V lost 5 bases and J 2 bases, leaving 21 bases between the germline ends. The V gene's germline CDR1 is MNHEY and CDR2 SMNVEV (reference sequence). The CDR3 has 17 residues. The CDR3 protein is CASSPNPGQPQNYGYTF. The CDR3 DNA reads TGTGCCAGCAGTCCGAACCCCGGACAGCCGCAAAACTATGGCTACACCTTC.

The chain carries TRBV4-3 and TRBJ2-2; D remains ambiguous. Trimming took 0 bases from V and 3 from J, leaving 11 bases between them. Germline lookup yields CDR1 LGHNA and CDR2 YSLEER. The CDR3 spans 16 residues. The DNA of the CDR3 is TGCGCCAGCAGCCAAGATTTGGCCCGGGACACCGGGGAGCTGTTTTTT. Translating it yields CASSQDLARDTGELFF.

The J gene is TRBJ1-2, the V gene TRBV6-2 or TRBV6-3, with D possibly TRBD1 on 5 matching bases. Germline CDR1 and CDR2: MNHEY and SVGEGT. The V and J ends lost 2 bases and 1 base respectively, with 11 bases between them. This CDR3 contains 15 residues. The CDR3 sequence is CASSYVGTVNYGYTF. CDR3 coding DNA: TGTGCCAGCAGTTACGTGGGGACTGTTAACTATGGCTACACCTTC.

V usage is TRBV28 and J usage is TRBJ2-1; D ambiguous. Trimming shortened V by 8 bases and J by 2 bases, and 7 bases separated the two germline ends. Germline V gene sequence: CDR1 MDHEN, CDR2 SYDVKM. This CDR3 is 12 amino acids long. The CDR3 here is CASFSTYNEQFF. CDR3 coding DNA: TGTGCCAGCTTTAGCACCTACAATGAGCAGTTCTTC.

V is TRBV19 and J is TRBJ1-1, with 7 bases aligning to TRBD1. J was trimmed by 6 bases and V by 4 bases; bases with no gene match: 14. CDR1 is LNHDA, CDR2 SQIVND, per germline (reference sequence). This CDR3 comprises 16 residues. The CDR3 nucleotides are TGTGCCAGTAGTAGCTGGACAGGTCGTCAGTACGCTGAAGCTTTCTTT. It yields the protein CASSSWTGRQYAEAFF.

With regard to this clone: One junction end does not reproduce the germline sequence, and a read error may be involved. The chain joins TRBV3-1 (or the pseudogene TRBV3-2) to TRBJ2-5, with 8 bases lining up with TRBD2. The germline V gene has CDR1 LGHDT and CDR2 YNNKEL (reference sequence). The CDR3 sequence is 14 residues long. The CDR3 bases are TGTGCCACCAGCCACGGGAGGGGGGGGCAGACCCAGTACTTC. Its protein product is CATSHGRGGQTQYF.

The chain links TRBV6-5 to TRBJ1-2; possible D gene TRBD1, 6 bases. The CDR3 totals 13 residues. Trimming took off 6 bases at V and 0 bases at J, with 8 bases between the two ends. Per germline, CDR1 MNHEY and CDR2 SVGAGI. CDR3 DNA sequence: TGTGCCAGCAGCGGACAGACTAACTATGGCTACACCTTC. Translated: CASSGQTNYGYTF.

The rearrangement links TRBV28 to TRBJ2-7; TRBD1 is a possible D gene (6 bases). This CDR3 spans 13 amino acids. Trimming shortened V by 6 bases and J by 3 bases, and 12 bases separated the two germline ends. Germline assignment: CDR1 MDHEN and CDR2 SYDVKM. The CDR3 DNA sequence: TGTGCCAGCAGGGACGGGACACGCTACGAGCAGTACTTC. Translating gives CASRDGTRYEQYF.

CDR3 bases: TGTGCCAGCAGTGTGGGAGGCCACCTTAGCACAGATACGCAGTATTTT. This encodes CASSVGGHLSTDTQYF. The gene calls are TRBV6-1 and TRBJ2-3; a possible D gene is TRBD2 (6 bases). In germline, CDR1 is MNHNS, CDR2 SASEGT. V gave up 4 bases and J gave up 0 bases, with 14 bases separating them. The CDR3 length is 16 residues.

The CDR3 loop reads CASSLTGPPVGNTIYF. The CDR3 bases are TGTGCCAGCAGCTTGACAGGGCCACCGGTTGGAAACACCATATATTTT. This rearrangement joins TRBV5-6 to TRBJ1-3; tentative D call: TRBD1 (6 bases). The CDR3 runs to 16 residues. Germline lookup yields CDR1 SGHDT and CDR2 YYEEEE. Trimming pared 1 base from V and 3 bases from J, leaving 14 bases between.